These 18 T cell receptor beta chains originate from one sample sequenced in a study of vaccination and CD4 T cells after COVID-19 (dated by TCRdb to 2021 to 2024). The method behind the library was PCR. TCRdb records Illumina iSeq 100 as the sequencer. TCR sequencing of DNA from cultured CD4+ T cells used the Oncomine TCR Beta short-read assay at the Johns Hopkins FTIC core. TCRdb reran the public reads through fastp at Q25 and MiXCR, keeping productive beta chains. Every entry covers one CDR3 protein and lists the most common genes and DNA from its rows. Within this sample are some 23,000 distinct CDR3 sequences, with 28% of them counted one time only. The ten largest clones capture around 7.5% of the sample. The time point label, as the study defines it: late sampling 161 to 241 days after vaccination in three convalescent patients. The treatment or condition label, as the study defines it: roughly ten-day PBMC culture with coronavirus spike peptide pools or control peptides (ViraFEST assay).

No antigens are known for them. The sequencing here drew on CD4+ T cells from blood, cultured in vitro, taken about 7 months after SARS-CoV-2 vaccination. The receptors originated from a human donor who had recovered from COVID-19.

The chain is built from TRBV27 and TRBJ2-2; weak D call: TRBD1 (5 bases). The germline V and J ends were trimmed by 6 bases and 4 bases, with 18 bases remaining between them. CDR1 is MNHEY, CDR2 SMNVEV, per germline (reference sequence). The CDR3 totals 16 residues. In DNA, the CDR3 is TGTGCCAGCAGACCATTCGCCAGGGTGGTCACCGGGGAGCTGTTTTTT. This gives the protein CASRPFARVVTGELFF.

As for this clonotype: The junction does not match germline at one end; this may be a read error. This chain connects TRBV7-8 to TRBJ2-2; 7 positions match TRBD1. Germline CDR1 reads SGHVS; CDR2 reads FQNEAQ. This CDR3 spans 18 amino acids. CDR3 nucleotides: TGTGCCAGCAACTTAGTGTGGCAGGGGGTCTCGAACACCGGGGAGCTGTTTTTT. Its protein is CASNLVWQGVSNTGELFF.

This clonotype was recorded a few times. CDR3 DNA: TGCGCCAGCAGCTCTTTCAATGAGCAGTTCTTC. This translates into CASSSFNEQFF. This rearrangement joins TRBV5-1 to TRBJ2-1; unclear D gene. CDR3 length equals 11 residues. The V gene's germline CDR1 is SGHRS and CDR2 YFSETQ. The V and J ends lost 3 bases and 6 bases respectively, with 4 bases between them.

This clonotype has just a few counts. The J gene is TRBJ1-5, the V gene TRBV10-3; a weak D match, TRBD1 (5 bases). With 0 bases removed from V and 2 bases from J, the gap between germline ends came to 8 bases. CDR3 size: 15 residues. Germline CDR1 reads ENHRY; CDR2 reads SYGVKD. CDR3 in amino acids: CAISESGGGNQPQHF. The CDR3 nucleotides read TGTGCCATCAGTGAGTCGGGGGGTGGCAATCAGCCCCAGCATTTT.

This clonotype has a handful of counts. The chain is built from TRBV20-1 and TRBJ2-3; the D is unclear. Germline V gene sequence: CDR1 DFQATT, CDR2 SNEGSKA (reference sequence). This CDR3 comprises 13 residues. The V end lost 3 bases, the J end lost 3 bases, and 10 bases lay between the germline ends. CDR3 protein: CSASSSVTDTQYF. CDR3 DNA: TGCAGTGCTAGTTCGAGCGTAACAGATACGCAGTATTTT.

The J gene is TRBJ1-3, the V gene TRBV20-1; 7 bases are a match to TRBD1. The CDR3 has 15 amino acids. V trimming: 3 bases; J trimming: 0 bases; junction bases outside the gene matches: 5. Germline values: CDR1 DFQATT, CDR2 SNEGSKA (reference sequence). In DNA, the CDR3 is TGCAGTGCTAGCCGGGACAGCCACTCTGGAAACACCATATATTTT. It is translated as CSASRDSHSGNTIYF.

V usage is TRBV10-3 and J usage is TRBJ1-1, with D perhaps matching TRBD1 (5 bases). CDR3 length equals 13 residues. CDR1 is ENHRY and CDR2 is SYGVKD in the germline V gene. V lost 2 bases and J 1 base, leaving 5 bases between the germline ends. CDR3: CAISEGQNTEAFF. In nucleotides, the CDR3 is TGTGCCATCAGTGAGGGACAGAACACTGAAGCTTTCTTT.

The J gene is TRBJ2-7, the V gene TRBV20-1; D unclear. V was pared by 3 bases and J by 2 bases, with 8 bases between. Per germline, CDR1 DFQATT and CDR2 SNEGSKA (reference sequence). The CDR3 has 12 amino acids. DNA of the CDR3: TGCAGTGCTAGTTCCCAGGCCTACGAGCAGTACTTC. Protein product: CSASSQAYEQYF.

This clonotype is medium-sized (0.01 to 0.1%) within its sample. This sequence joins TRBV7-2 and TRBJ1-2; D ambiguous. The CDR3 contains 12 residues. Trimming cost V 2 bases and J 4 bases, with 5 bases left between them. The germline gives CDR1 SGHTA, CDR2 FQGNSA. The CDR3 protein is CASSLQRYGYTF. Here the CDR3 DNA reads TGTGCCAGCAGCTTACAACGCTATGGCTACACCTTC.

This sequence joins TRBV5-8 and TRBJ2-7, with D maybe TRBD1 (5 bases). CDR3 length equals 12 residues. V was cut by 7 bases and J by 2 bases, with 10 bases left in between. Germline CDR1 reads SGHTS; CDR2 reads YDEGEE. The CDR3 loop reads CASQGAAYEQYF. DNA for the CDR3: TGTGCCAGCCAAGGGGCCGCCTACGAGCAGTACTTC.

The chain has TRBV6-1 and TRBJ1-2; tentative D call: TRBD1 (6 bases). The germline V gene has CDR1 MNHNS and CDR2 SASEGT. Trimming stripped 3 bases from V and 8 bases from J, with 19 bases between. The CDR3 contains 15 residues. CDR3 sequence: CASSDHRTDLWGYTF. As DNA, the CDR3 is TGTGCCAGCAGTGATCATCGGACAGATCTTTGGGGCTACACCTTC.

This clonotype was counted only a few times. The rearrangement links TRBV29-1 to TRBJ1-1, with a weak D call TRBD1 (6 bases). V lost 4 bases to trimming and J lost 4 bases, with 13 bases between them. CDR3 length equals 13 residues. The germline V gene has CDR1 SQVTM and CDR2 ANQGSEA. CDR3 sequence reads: CSVGLRGGTEAFF. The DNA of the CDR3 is TGCAGCGTTGGTCTCCGAGGGGGCACTGAAGCTTTCTTT.

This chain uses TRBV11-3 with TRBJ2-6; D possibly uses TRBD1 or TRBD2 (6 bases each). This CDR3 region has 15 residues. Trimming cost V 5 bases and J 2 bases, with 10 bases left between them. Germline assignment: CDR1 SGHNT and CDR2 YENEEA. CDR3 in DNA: TGTGCCAGCAGCCTGGAGGGGGCTGGGGCCAACGTCCTGACTTTC. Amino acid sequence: CASSLEGAGANVLTF.

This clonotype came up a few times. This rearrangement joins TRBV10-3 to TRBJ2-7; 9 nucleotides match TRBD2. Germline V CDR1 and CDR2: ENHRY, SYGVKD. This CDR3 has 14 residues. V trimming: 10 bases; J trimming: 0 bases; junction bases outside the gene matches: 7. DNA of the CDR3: TGTGCCAGTCTAGCGGGGCTAGGCTCCTACGAGCAGTACTTC. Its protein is CASLAGLGSYEQYF.

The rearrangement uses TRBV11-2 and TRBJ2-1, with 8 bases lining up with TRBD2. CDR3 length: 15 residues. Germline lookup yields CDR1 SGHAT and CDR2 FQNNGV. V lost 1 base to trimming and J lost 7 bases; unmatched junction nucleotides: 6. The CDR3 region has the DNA TGTGCCAGCAGCTTAGTAGGACTAGCTGATAATGAGCAGTTCTTC. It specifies CASSLVGLADNEQFF.

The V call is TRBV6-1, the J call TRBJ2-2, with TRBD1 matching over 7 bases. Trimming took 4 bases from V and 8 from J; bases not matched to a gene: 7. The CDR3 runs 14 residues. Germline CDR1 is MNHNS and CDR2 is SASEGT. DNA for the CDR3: TGTGCCAGCAGTGTCCGGGACAGCTCAGGGGAGCTGTTTTTT. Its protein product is CASSVRDSSGELFF.

The CDR3 spells CSARGIILAVDETQYF. The DNA of the CDR3 is TGCAGTGCTAGAGGTATAATACTAGCGGTAGACGAGACCCAGTACTTC. The V and J genes are TRBV20-1 and TRBJ2-5, with 8 bases fitting TRBD2. V trimming: 1 base; J trimming: 5 bases; junction bases outside the gene matches: 12. CDR3 length: 16 amino acids. Germline V lookup: CDR1 DFQATT, CDR2 SNEGSKA (reference sequence).

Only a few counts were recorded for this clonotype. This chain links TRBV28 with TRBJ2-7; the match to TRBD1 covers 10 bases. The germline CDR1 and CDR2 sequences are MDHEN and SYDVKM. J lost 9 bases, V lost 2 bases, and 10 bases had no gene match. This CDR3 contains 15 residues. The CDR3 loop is CASSLGGQGTLGQYF. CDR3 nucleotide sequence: TGTGCCAGCAGTTTAGGGGGACAGGGGACCTTAGGGCAGTACTTC.